This TCR beta chain was found in a study of T cell responses to AZD1222 COVID-19 vaccine. Measured with immunoSEQ multiplex PCR; TCRdb has only the in-frame clones, and not every one. The sample holds more than 95,000 clones, 89% seen once. Sequences were derived from peripheral blood, sampled 28 days after the second AZD1222 dose. The TCR comes from an adult who received the AZD1222 COVID-19 vaccine.

The CDR3 protein is CASSEDSEQYF. CDR3 DNA sequence: TGTGCCAGCAGTGAAGACAGCGAGCAGTACTTC. The chain links TRBV6-1 to TRBJ2-7, with no clear D. Trimming left V 1 base short and J 6 bases short, with 4 bases between. From germline, CDR1 is MNHNS and CDR2 SASEGT. The CDR3 is 11 residues long.